This record looks at one T cell receptor (beta chain) sequence and its context. This sample is drawn from a study of blood T cell repertoires in COVID-19. Overall study context: Italy, Spain and the United States were the sources of the convalescent and acute COVID-19 samples. T cells, B-cell-depleted T cells, or PBMCs provided the cDNA or gDNA that served as material.

In the authors' workflow: Estimates of nucleated cell counts were drawn from the amplification of reference gene primers. Profiled with immunoSEQ multiplex PCR; TCRdb holds only in-frame clones, not every one. Clone size and V and J calls were adopted from that table, with D and trimming inferred from the DNA. The table records fewer than 90,000 clones, roughly 80% of them present only once. V shed 2 bases, J shed 7 bases, and the junction held 10 bases outside the gene matches. CDR3 length: 15 amino acids. Germline V gene data show CDR1 as MNHEY and CDR2 as SVGAGI. The chain joins TRBV6-5 to TRBJ1-2; 7 positions match TRBD1. The receptor was isolated from a woman of 80 years or more with acute or convalescent COVID-19. Specimen: peripheral blood. The CDR3 here is CASSYGDRVVTGYTF. The CDR3 nucleotides are TGTGCCAGCAGTTACGGCGACAGGGTTGTCACTGGCTACACCTTC.